These 15 T cell receptor beta chains were all obtained from the same sample, sequenced in a study of blood T cell repertoires in COVID-19. Here immunoSEQ multiplex PCR was the method, and the copy in TCRdb shows in-frame clones only, minus some. Among some 110,000 clones listed, around 78% were seen once. The sequencing sample was made of peripheral blood. These receptors were obtained from a man aged 30-40 years with acute or convalescent COVID-19.

This clone was picked up a small number of times. The CDR3 DNA reads TGTGCCACCAGCAGTACTAGCGGGGGGGCCATAGATACGCAGTATTTT. It yields the protein CATSSTSGGAIDTQYF. The V call is TRBV15, the J call TRBJ2-3; 13 nucleotides match TRBD2. From germline, CDR1 is LNHNV and CDR2 YYDKDF (reference sequence). There are 16 residues in the CDR3. With 3 bases clipped from V and 5 bases from J, the junction kept 5 bases outside the gene matches. Full variable domain (outside the CDR3, taken from reference TRBV15 and TRBJ2-3): DAMVIQNPRYQVTQFGKPVTLSCSQTLNHNVMYWYQQKSSQAPKLLFHYYDKDFNNEADTPDNFQSRRPNTSFCFLDIRSPGLGDTAMYLCATSSTSGGAIDTQYFGPGTRLTVL.

Of note for this clone: This CDR3 is also generated by other DNA sequences in the sample. The chain couples TRBV7-2 to TRBJ2-2; maybe TRBD1 (6 bases). V was pared by 0 bases and J by 2 bases, with 10 bases between. Germline lookup yields CDR1 SGHTA and CDR2 FQGNSA. This CDR3 contains 16 residues. In DNA, the CDR3 is TGTGCCAGCAGCTTAGCTGGGGGCGCAAACACCGGGGAGCTGTTTTTT. It is translated as CASSLAGGANTGELFF.

The chain combines TRBV4-3 with TRBJ2-1; 7 bases are shared with TRBD2. Per germline, CDR1 LGHNA and CDR2 YSLEER. The CDR3 consists of 16 residues. The V segment lost 0 bases and the J segment 4 bases; nucleotides outside the gene matches: 6. CDR3 sequence (DNA): TGCGCCAGCAGCCAAGATTCAGGACTAGAATACAATGAGCAGTTCTTC. Protein sequence: CASSQDSGLEYNEQFF.

The chain links TRBV27 to TRBJ1-2, with 9 bases matching TRBD1. Germline V gives CDR1 MNHEY, CDR2 SMNVEV (reference sequence). The ends lost 6 bases at V and 2 bases at J; junction bases unmatched: 4. The CDR3 length is 14 residues. This CDR3 is CASRRGTGNYGYTF. For the CDR3, the DNA is TGTGCCAGCAGGCGGGGGACAGGGAACTATGGCTACACCTTC.

The CDR3 here is CASSPDRAQPQHF. The CDR3 nucleotides are TGTGCCAGCAGTCCAGACAGGGCCCAGCCCCAGCATTTT. This chain connects TRBV6-5 to TRBJ1-5; 7 bases agree with TRBD1. This CDR3 has 13 residues. With 5 bases clipped from V and 7 bases from J, the junction kept 5 bases outside the gene matches. The V gene's germline CDR1 is MNHEY and CDR2 SVGAGI.

This clone has a handful of counts. The V call is TRBV29-1, the J call TRBJ1-1; D is possibly TRBD1 (6 bases). Germline V CDR1 and CDR2: SQVTM, ANQGSEA. V was trimmed by 8 bases and J by 4 bases, leaving 17 bases between them. The CDR3 is 13 amino acids. CDR3 sequence reads: CSIHRDSSTEAFF. The DNA for the CDR3 is TGCAGCATTCACAGGGATTCGAGCACTGAAGCTTTCTTT.

The genes are TRBV2 and TRBJ2-1; 14 bases map to TRBD2. The V gene end was trimmed by 6 bases and the J gene end by 8 bases; junction bases not matched to a gene: 6. The CDR3 runs 15 residues. Germline CDR1 SNHLY, CDR2 FYNNEI. CDR3 residues: CASRVGTSGGDEQFF. CDR3 coding DNA: TGTGCCAGCAGGGTCGGGACTAGCGGGGGTGATGAGCAGTTCTTC. The variable domain in full, with the rest retrieved from reference TRBV2 and TRBJ2-1, is EPEVTQTPSHQVTQMGQEVILRCVPISNHLYFYWYRQILGQKVEFLVSFYNNEISEKSEIFDDQFSVERPDGSNFTLKIRSTKLEDSAMYFCASRVGTSGGDEQFFGPGTRLTVL.

V and J are TRBV5-1 and TRBJ2-1; TRBD2 matches at 7 bases. The V gene's germline CDR1 is SGHRS and CDR2 YFSETQ. The V gene end was trimmed by 4 bases and the J gene end by 8 bases; junction bases not matched to a gene: 9. There are 14 residues in the CDR3. DNA of the CDR3: TGCGCCAGCAGCCTGGGAGGGAAGCGCGATGAGCAGTTCTTC. This gives the protein CASSLGGKRDEQFF.

Comments on this clone: The same CDR3 also results from other DNA sequences found in this sample. This rearrangement joins TRBV27 to TRBJ1-6; no clear D. The CDR3 spans 12 residues. V shed 9 bases and J shed 4 bases, with 7 bases lying between them. The germline V gene has CDR1 MNHEY and CDR2 SMNVEV (reference sequence). The CDR3, as DNA: TGTGCCAGTTCACTTTATAATTCACCCCTCCACTTT. It codes for CASSLYNSPLHF.

The chain has TRBV18 and TRBJ1-1, with D perhaps TRBD1 (5 bases). From germline, CDR1 is KGHSH and CDR2 LQKENI. V was cut by 0 bases and J by 8 bases, with 10 bases left in between. The CDR3 spans 13 residues. The DNA of the CDR3 is TGTGCCAGCTCACCACCGTCCAGGGTAGAAGCTTTCTTT. It yields the protein CASSPPSRVEAFF. The whole variable domain, filled in from reference TRBV18 and TRBJ1-1, reads NAGVMQNPRHLVRRRGQEARLRCSPMKGHSHVYWYRQLPEEGLKFMVYLQKENIIDESGMPKERFSAEFPKEGPSILRIQQVVRGDSAAYFCASSPPSRVEAFFGQGTRLTVV.

This clone has just a few counts. This chain joins TRBV2 and TRBJ2-2; TRBD1 aligns across 7 bases. The CDR3 runs to 14 residues. Germline CDR1 is SNHLY and CDR2 is FYNNEI. Trimming cost V 7 bases and J 5 bases; bases outside gene matches: 7. CDR3: CASTGQRGTGELFF. CDR3 coding DNA: TGTGCCAGCACGGGACAGAGGGGTACCGGGGAGCTGTTTTTT.

The rearrangement links TRBV7-9 to TRBJ2-2; D is possibly TRBD1 (5 bases). This CDR3 has 14 amino acids. Germline assignment: CDR1 SEHNR and CDR2 FQNEAQ (reference sequence). The V gene lost 5 bases and the J gene lost 7 bases, with 14 bases spanning the gap. The CDR3 nucleotides are TGTGCCAGCAGCCCAAAGGGGCCGGGCGGGGAGCTGTTTTTT. It encodes CASSPKGPGGELFF.

Here the CDR3 DNA reads TGTGCCAGCAGCCGCCGGACTAGCGGGGGCTCTAGCACAGATACGCAGTATTTT. This sequence encodes CASSRRTSGGSSTDTQYF. The rearrangement links TRBV7-6 to TRBJ2-3; the match to TRBD2 covers 13 bases. The germline V gene encodes CDR1 SGHVS and CDR2 FNYEAQ. The CDR3 sequence is 18 residues long. J lost 0 bases, V lost 5 bases, and 8 bases had no gene match.

The rearrangement uses TRBV30 and TRBJ2-7, with D maybe TRBD1 (6 bases). CDR3 length: 14 amino acids. V lost 4 bases to trimming and J lost 4 bases, with 17 bases between them. Germline V gives CDR1 GTSNPN, CDR2 SVGIG (reference sequence). The DNA of the CDR3 is TGTGCCTGGACTGTTGAGGGGGAAGAGTACGAGCAGTACTTC. Its translation is CAWTVEGEEYEQYF.

V gene TRBV30 combines with J gene TRBJ1-6; TRBD1 is a possible D gene (6 bases). Trimming shortened V by 1 base and J by 10 bases, and 14 bases separated the two germline ends. The CDR3 runs to 14 residues. Germline CDR1 GTSNPN, CDR2 SVGIG (reference sequence). Here the CDR3 reads CAWSGDTWESPLHF. In DNA, the CDR3 is TGTGCCTGGAGTGGGGACACATGGGAATCACCCCTCCACTTT.